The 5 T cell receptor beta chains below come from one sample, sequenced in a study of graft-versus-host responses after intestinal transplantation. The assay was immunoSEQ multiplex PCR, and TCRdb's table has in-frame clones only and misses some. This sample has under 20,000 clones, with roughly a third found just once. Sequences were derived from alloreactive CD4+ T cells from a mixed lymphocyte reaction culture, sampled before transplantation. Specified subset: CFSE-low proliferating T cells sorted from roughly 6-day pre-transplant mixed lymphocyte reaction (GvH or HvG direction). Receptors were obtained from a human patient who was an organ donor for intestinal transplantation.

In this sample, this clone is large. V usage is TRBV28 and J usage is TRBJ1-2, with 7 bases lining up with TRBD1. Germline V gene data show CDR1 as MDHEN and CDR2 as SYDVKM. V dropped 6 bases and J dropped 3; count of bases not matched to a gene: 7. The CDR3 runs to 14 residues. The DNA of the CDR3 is TGTGCCAGCAGAGCCGGGACAGCAGACTATGGCTACACCTTC. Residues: CASRAGTADYGYTF.

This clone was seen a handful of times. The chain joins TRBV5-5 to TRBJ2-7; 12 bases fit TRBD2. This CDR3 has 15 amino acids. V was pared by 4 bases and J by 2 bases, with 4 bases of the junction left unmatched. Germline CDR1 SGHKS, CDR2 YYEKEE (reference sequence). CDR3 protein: CASSPGLAGAYEQYF. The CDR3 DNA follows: TGTGCCAGCAGCCCGGGACTAGCGGGTGCCTACGAGCAGTACTTC.

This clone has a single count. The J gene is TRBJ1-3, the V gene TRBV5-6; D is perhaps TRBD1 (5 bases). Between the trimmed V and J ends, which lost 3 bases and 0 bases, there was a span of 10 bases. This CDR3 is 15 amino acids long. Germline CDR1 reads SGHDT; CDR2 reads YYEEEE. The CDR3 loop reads CASSSWGISGNTIYF. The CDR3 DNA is TGTGCCAGCAGCTCCTGGGGGATCTCTGGAAACACCATATATTTT.

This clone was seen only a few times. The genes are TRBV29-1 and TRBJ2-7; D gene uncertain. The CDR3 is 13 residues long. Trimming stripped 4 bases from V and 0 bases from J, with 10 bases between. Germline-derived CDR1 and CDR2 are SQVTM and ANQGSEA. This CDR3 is CSVANRLSYEQYF. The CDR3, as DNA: TGCAGCGTTGCTAACAGACTCTCCTACGAGCAGTACTTC.

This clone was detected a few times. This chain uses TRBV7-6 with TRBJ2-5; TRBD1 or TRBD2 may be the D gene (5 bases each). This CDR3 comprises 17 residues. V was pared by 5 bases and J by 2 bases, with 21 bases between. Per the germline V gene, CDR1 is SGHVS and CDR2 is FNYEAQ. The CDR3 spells CASSPGISQRGQETQYF. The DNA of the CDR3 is TGTGCCAGCAGCCCCGGGATCAGTCAAAGGGGTCAAGAGACCCAGTACTTC.